This TCR beta chain was documented in a study of blood T cell repertoires in COVID-19. Study information: Italy, Spain and the United States were the sources of the convalescent and acute COVID-19 samples. Sources were T cells, B-cell-depleted T cells, or PBMCs; the material itself was cDNA or gDNA.

Assay: immunoSEQ multiplex PCR; the TCRdb copy retains only in-frame clones and omits some. There are a few hundred thousand clones in the sample; about nine tenths occur only once, and 2% to 2.5% lies in the top ten. The V end was cut by 1 base, the J end by 2 bases, with 11 bases between. CDR1 is MNHEY and CDR2 is SVGAGI in the germline V gene. This CDR3 is 15 amino acids long. The origin of this receptor is a woman aged 45-60 years with acute or convalescent COVID-19. The chain carries TRBV6-5 and TRBJ1-1, with a weak D call TRBD1 (6 bases). Sequences were obtained from peripheral blood. The CDR3 here is CASSYLGQSNTEAFF. The CDR3 DNA follows: TGTGCCAGCAGTTACTTAGGACAGAGCAACACTGAAGCTTTCTTT.